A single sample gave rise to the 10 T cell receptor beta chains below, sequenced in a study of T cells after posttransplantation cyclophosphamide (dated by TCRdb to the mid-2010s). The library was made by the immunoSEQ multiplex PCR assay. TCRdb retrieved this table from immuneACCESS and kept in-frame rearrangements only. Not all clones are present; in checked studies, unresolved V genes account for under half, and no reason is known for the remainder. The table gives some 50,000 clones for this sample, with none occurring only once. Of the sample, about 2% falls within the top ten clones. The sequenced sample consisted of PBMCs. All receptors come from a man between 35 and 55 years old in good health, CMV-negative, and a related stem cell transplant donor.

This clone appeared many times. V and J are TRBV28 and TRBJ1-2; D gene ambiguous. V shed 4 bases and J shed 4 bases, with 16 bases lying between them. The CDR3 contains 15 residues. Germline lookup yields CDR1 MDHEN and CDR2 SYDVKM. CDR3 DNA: TGTGCCAGCAGTTCCCCCAGGCGAGGGATCTATGGCTACACCTTC. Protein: CASSSPRRGIYGYTF.

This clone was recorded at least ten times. The CDR3 DNA is TGTGCCAGCAGCCCAAGGGGACAGGGGGCGGGGGAGCAGTTCTTC. Encoded protein: CASSPRGQGAGEQFF. The chain carries TRBV9 and TRBJ2-1; 12 bases line up with TRBD1. J lost 10 bases, V lost 4 bases, and 9 bases had no gene match. Per the germline V gene, CDR1 is SGDLS and CDR2 is YYNGEE. The CDR3 totals 15 residues.

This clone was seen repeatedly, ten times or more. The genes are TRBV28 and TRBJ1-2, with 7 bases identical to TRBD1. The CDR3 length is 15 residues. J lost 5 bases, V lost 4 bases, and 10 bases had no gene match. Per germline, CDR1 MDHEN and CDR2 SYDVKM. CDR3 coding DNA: TGTGCCAGCAGTTCCTCCGACAGGGCGTGGTATGGCTACACCTTC. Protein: CASSSSDRAWYGYTF.

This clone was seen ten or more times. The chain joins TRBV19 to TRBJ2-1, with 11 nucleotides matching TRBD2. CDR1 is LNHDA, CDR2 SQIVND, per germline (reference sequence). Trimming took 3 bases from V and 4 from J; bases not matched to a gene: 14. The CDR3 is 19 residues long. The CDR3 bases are TGTGCCAGTAGTATGAAATCAGTAGCGGGAGGGCTACGGTACAATGAGCAGTTCTTC. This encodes CASSMKSVAGGLRYNEQFF.

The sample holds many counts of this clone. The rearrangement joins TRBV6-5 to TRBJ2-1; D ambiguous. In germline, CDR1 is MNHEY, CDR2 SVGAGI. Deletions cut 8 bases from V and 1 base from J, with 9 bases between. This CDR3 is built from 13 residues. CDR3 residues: CASAGASYNEQFF. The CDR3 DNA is TGTGCCAGCGCCGGTGCTTCCTACAATGAGCAGTTCTTC.

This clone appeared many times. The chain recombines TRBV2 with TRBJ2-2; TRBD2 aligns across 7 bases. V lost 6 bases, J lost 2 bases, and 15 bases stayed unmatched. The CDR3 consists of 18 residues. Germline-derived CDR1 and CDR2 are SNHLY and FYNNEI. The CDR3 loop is CASRDGTTHLDNTGELFF. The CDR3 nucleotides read TGTGCCAGCAGGGACGGGACTACTCACCTAGATAACACCGGGGAGCTGTTTTTT.

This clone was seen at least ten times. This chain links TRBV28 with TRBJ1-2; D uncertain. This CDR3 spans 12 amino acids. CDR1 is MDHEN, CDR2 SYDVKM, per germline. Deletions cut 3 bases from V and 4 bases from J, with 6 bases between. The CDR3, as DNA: TGTGCCAGCAGTTTGGCAAGCTATGGCTACACCTTC. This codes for CASSLASYGYTF.

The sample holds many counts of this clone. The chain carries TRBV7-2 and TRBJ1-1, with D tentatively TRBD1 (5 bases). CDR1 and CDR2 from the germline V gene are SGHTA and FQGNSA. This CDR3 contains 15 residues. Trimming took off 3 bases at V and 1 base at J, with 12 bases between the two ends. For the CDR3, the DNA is TGTGCCAGCAGCTTTTTCGGGGGGTCGAACACTGAAGCTTTCTTT. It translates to CASSFFGGSNTEAFF.

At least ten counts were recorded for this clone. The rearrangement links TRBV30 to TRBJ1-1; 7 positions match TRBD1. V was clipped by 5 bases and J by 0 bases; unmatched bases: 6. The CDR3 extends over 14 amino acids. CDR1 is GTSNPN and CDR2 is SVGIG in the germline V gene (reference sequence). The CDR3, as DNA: TGTGCCTGGCATGTGGGACAGCTGAACACTGAAGCTTTCTTT. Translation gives CAWHVGQLNTEAFF.

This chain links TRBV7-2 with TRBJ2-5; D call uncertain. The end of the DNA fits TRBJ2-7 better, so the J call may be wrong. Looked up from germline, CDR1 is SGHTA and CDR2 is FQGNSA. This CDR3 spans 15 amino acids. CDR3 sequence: CASSLADFRTYEQYF. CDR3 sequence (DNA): TGTGCCAGCAGCTTAGCAGATTTTCGTACCTACGAGCAGTACTTC.